The sequence of this TCR beta chain was determined in a study of T-cell reconstitution after alpha-beta-depleted transplantation in children. Trimming pared 6 bases from V and 5 bases from J, leaving 20 bases between. CDR3 length: 15 residues. The germline V gene encodes CDR1 MDHEN and CDR2 SYDVKM. Molecular barcoding with unique molecular identifiers was used for the TCRbeta library. TCRdb fed the PCR reads into MiXCR, producing one record per CDR3 protein. The profile shows 350,000 to 450,000 distinct CDR3 sequences, about a fifth of them singletons. V usage is TRBV28 and J usage is TRBJ2-7; D possibly uses TRBD1 or TRBD2 (5 bases each). The sequence was collected from a human donor who donated a stem cell graft to a child with acute myeloid leukemia. The sample consisted of PBMCs from the stem cell graft donor, taken from the stem cell graft. The CDR3 coding sequence is TGTGCCAGCAGCCCCTCTGGGGGTACGGTCCACGAGCAGTACTTC. Amino acid sequence: CASSPSGGTVHEQYF.